This T cell receptor beta chain was sequenced for a study of PD-1 blockade in classical Hodgkin lymphoma. General study findings and limits: Patients who responded completely had about the same baseline diversity as newly diagnosed patients. Anyone who began nivolumab under 1 year after ASCT was excluded. At C4D1, TCR diversity had climbed significantly for CD4+ cells, though not for CD8+ cells. Why the repertoires differ is still unclear, perhaps disease activity or prior therapy.

The length of the CDR3 is 17 residues. The V and J ends lost 0 bases and 3 bases respectively, with 18 bases between them. In germline, CDR1 is SGHTA, CDR2 FQGNSA. Sequencing used immunoSEQ multiplex PCR; TCRdb keeps in-frame clones, though not all of them. The data show about 19,000 clones, approximately 84% seen once. Patients all relapsed after autologous stem cell transplantation, and there was variation in brentuximab vedotin exposure. Notes on this clone: The antigen is not known.

Sequenced material: peripheral blood mononuclear cells (PBMCs), taken at baseline. The chain combines TRBV7-2 with TRBJ2-7; D unclear. The TCR originated in a human donor with classical Hodgkin lymphoma. The CDR3: CASSLAARTVRVYEQYF. The CDR3 DNA sequence: TGTGCCAGCAGCTTAGCTGCCCGGACCGTGCGCGTCTACGAGCAGTACTTC.